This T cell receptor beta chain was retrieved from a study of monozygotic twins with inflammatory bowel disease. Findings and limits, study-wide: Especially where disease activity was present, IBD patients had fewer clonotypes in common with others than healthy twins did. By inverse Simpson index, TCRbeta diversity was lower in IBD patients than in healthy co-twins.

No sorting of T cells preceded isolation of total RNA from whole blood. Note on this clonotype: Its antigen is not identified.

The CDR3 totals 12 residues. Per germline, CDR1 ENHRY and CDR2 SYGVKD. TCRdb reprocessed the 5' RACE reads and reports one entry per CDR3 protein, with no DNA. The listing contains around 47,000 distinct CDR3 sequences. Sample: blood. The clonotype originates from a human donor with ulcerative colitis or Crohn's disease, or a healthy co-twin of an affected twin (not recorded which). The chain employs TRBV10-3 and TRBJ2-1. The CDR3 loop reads CAISEYSSAQFF.